This T cell receptor beta chain was observed in a study of cytomegalovirus exposure and HLA in healthy donors. For this clone: Its antigen remains unknown.

Broader study findings: Reports indicated that the classifier achieved high specificity and sensitivity in diagnosing cytomegalovirus status. Highly shared variants forming one cluster were likely a sequencing artifact. Many donors shared some public TCRs, even though most TCR sequences were rare.

Germline V CDR1 and CDR2: MDHEN, SYDVKM. Trimming removed 4 bases from V and 4 bases from J; junction bases left unmatched: 8. The CDR3 loop spans 16 amino acids. The PCR had 60 Vbeta and 13 Jbeta primers. The assay was immunoSEQ multiplex PCR, and TCRdb's table has in-frame clones only and misses some. The sample consists of roughly 250,000 clones, 84% of them appearing once. The receptor was derived from a woman between 40 and 50 years old in good health and CMV-seropositive. Material: PBMCs. The chain is built from TRBV28 and TRBJ2-3; 10 positions match TRBD2. The CDR3 coding sequence is TGTGCCAGCAGTTCCCCCCCTAGCGGGAGTGCAGATACGCAGTATTTT. Its protein product is CASSSPPSGSADTQYF.